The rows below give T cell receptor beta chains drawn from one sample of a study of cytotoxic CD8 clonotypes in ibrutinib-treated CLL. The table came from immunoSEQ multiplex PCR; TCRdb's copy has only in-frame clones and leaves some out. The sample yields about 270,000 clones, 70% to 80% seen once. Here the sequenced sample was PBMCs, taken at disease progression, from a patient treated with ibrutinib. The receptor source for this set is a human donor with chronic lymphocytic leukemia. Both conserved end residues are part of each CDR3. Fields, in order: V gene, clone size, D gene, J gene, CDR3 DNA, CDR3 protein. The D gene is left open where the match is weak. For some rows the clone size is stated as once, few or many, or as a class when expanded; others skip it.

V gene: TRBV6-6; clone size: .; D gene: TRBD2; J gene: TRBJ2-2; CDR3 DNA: TGTGCCAGCAGTCCCGGACTAGTTTACACCGGGGAGCTGTTTTTT; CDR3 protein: CASSPGLVYTGELFF
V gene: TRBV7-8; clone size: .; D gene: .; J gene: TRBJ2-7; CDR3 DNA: TGTGCCAGCAGCTTAGAACTACACATTTGGCGGGGCGGCGAGCAGTACTTC; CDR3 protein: CASSLELHIWRGGEQYF
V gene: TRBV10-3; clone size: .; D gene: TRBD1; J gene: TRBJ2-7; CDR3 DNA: TGTGCCATCAGTCGGGACAGGACAAGCTACGAGCAGTACTTC; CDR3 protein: CAISRDRTSYEQYF
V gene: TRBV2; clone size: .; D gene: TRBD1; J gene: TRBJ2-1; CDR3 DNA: TGTGCCAGCAGTGCCCGGCGACAGGGGTACAATGAGCAGTTCTTC; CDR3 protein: CASSARRQGYNEQFF
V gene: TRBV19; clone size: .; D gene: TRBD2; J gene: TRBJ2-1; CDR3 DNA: TGTGCCAGTAGTATAGCCCGACTAGCGGGAGGGCGGTACAATGAGCAGTTCTTC; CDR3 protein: CASSIARLAGGRYNEQFF
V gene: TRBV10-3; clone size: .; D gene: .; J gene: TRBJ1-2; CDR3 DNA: TGTGCCATCAGTGTCGGCGGGTATGGCTACACCTTC; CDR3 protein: CAISVGGYGYTF
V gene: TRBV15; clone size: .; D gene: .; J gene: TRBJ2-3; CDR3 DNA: TGTGCCACCAGCAGAGAGCGGGATACGCAGTATTTT; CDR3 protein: CATSRERDTQYF
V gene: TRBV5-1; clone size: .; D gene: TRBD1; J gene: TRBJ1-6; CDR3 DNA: TGCGCCAGCAGCTTGAGAACCGGGACAGGGGGTTATTCACCCCTCCACTTT; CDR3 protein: CASSLRTGTGGYSPLHF
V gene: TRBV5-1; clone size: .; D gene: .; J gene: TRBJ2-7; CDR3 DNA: TGCGCCAGCAGCTTGGATGGTGGAATCCGGAACCCGCAGTACTTC; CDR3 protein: CASSLDGGIRNPQYF
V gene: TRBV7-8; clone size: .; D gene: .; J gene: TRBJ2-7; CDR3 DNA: TGTGCCAGCAGCCTCCGGGCCCGCTTCTGGCAGTACTTC; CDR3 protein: CASSLRARFWQYF
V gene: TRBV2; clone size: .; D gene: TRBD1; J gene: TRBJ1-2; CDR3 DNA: TGTGCCAGCAGGCAGGGGGAGGGAGGCTATGGCTACACCTTC; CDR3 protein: CASRQGEGGYGYTF
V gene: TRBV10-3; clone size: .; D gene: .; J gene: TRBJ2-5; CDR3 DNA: TGTGCCATCAGTGAGGGTCGGGGAGAGACCCAGTACTTC; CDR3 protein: CAISEGRGETQYF
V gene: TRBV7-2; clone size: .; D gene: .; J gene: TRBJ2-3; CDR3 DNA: TGTGCCAGCAGCTTAGATCGGTCAGGAGGCACAGATACGCAGTATTTT; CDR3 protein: CASSLDRSGGTDTQYF
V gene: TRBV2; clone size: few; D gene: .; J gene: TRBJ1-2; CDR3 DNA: TGTGCCGGGGGTCGATCCTTCTATGGCTACACCTTC; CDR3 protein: CAGGRSFYGYTF
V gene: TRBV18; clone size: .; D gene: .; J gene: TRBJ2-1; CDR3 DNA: TGTGCCAGCTCACCAACAGCGAGGGGGGATGAGCAGTTCTTC; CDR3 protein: CASSPTARGDEQFF
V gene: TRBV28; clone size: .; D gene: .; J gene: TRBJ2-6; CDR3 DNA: TGTGCCAGCATCCCCTCCGCCGGGTCTGGGGCCAACGTCCTGACTTTC; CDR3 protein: CASIPSAGSGANVLTF